This TCR beta chain stems from a study of monozygotic twins with inflammatory bowel disease. Study conclusions and caveats: The sharing of clonotypes with others was lower in IBD patients than in healthy twins, especially with disease activity. There was no way to distinguish the different T cell subtypes.

Every donor provided one blood sample measuring less than 3 ml. Each UMI harboured a 6-nucleotide sample barcode and was appended via template switching. Reprocessing the 5' RACE reads, TCRdb reports a single entry for every CDR3 protein and omits DNA. This sample contains some 440,000 distinct CDR3 sequences. Germline values: CDR1 SNHLY, CDR2 FYNNEI. CDR3 length: 14 amino acids. With regard to this clonotype: What it recognizes is unknown.

Sequencing input: blood. The source is a human donor with ulcerative colitis or Crohn's disease, or a healthy co-twin of an affected twin (not recorded which). The V call is TRBV2, the J call TRBJ2-1; TCRdb outputs TRBD1, but without DNA this stays unchecked. The CDR3 loop is CASSDQGVVNEQFF.